A single T cell receptor (beta chain) is shown here with its context. Its antigen target is currently unknown. Base qualities were left out, and no much larger clone turns up one base away. The data belong to a study of T cell responses to AZD1222 COVID-19 vaccine (dated by TCRdb to the early 2020s). Study-wide context: AZD1222 recipients whose second dose came at about 4 weeks and those whose second dose came at about 12 weeks were combined into one group, since spike-specific TCR depth and breadth did not differ between the two schedules. TCR sequencing covered roughly 230 trial participants: 207 given two doses of AZD1222 and some 25 given two doses of MenACWY control vaccine. Trial participants were enrolled into age subgroups of 18-55, 56-69 and 70-plus years, which contained about 150, 27 and 61 TCR-sequenced participants, respectively. Study-wide conclusions, independent of this receptor: Participants were mostly white British, with more females than males. The authors suggested clonal diversity may have been underestimated. After two AZD1222 doses, spike-specific TCR breadth and depth were significantly higher than at day 0 and than in MenACWY recipients. Only six AZD1222 recipients were SARS-CoV-2 seropositive at baseline, limiting conclusions about previously exposed vaccinees. The 56-69-year group was small, and its depth increase did not reach significance, likely because of low power. Reportedly, almost half of the unique spike-specific TCRs recognized epitopes lying outside the regions that are mutated in the B.1.351 and B.1.1.7 variants. Vaccine-associated CD4 TCRs spanned the whole spike protein, with dominant responses in regions 160-218 and 743-854. Because no day 14 peak-response samples were available, repertoires were characterized only after the peak T cell response.

The CDR3 regions of human TCRbeta chains were subjected to immunosequencing. The paper's data handling went like this. TCRs in the repertoires were matched against a reference library of SARS-CoV-2-specific TCRs that had been generated with the MIRA antigen-specificity platform. Breadth meant the fraction of unique TCRs that were SARS-CoV-2-associated, whereas depth meant the fraction of total T cells that were SARS-CoV-2-associated. Each spike-specific TCR was assigned to its reactive spike region and to a CD4 or CD8 class using the MIRA data. Log10-transformed breadth and depth values were compared by one-way ANOVA with Sidak's multiple comparisons tests. What TCRdb holds here is the immuneACCESS table cut down to in-frame rearrangements. Part of the clones is not present; checked against another copy, under half of the missing clones reflect an unresolved V gene, and the others are unexplained. V and J calls and clone size follow that table, whereas D and trimming were derived from the DNA. The sample table lists some 100,000 clones, about 90% of them with a count of one. The top ten constitute over 4% of the sample.

The time point label of this sample denotes: baseline before first vaccination. The vaccinee samples were drawn from two UK trials, COV001 and COV002, one of which was a single-blind randomized controlled phase 2/3 trial testing AZD1222 (ChAdOx1 nCoV-19) in healthy adults. Trial participant PBMC samples were collected at day 0 and day 28 after the second dose for TCRbeta chain sequencing. The sequence derives from an adult in good health. Material: peripheral blood, obtained on day 0 of AZD1222 vaccination.

The nucleotides are TGTGCCAGCAGCCAAGAAGACGGGACCTATGGCTACACCTTC. Its coded protein is CASSQEDGTYGYTF. This chain joins TRBV4-2 to TRBJ1-2; matching of 5 bases hints at TRBD1 as the D gene. The cysteine opens and the phenylalanine closes a CDR3 of 14 amino acids. Here the CDR3 DNA is all that survives: 42 bases in frame from base 1. The germline ends are 9 bases apart after V is trimmed by 0 bases and J by 4 bases. The germline V gene yields LGHNA for CDR1 and YNFKEQ for CDR2.